Listed below are T cell receptor beta chains from one sample, sequenced in a study of T cell repertoires in cytomegalovirus infection. The antigens these receptors bind are not known. TCRdb analysed the reads with MiXCR anew, one entry per CDR3 protein. The sample records about 830,000 distinct CDR3 sequences, 30% to 35% being singletons. This material consisted of cultured CD8+ T cells from PBMCs, taken from culture after CMV antigen stimulation. The receptors were sampled from a human donor in good health (CMV status not recorded). Some clones in this sample may be carry-over from other donors' samples. Both conserved end residues are part of each CDR3. The D gene is left open where the match is weak. Some rows mark clone size as missing; the rest say once, few, many or name a class of expanded clone.

d_gene	v_gene	abundance	j_gene	CDR3nt	CDR3aa
.	TRBV4-1	.	TRBJ2-3	TGCGCCAGCCACTCAGAGGGAAGCACAGATACGCAGTATTTT	CASHSEGSTDTQYF
.	TRBV12-3/TRBV12-4	few	TRBJ2-7	TGTGCCAGCAGTTTTGGGGGGAGCACAACCTACGAGCAGTACTTC	CASSFGGSTTYEQYF
.	TRBV9	few	TRBJ2-5	TGTGCCAGCAGCGTGGAGTCGGACAGTGAAAAAGAGACCCAGTACTTC	CASSVESDSEKETQYF
.	TRBV4-1	.	TRBJ1-2	TGCGCCAGCAGCCAAGAGGGGCCAGGTTATGGCTACACCTTC	CASSQEGPGYGYTF
.	TRBV7-6	few	TRBJ1-1	TGTGCCAGCAGCCCCCAAAGGAGCACAGCGGAAGCTTTCTTT	CASSPQRSTAEAFF
.	TRBV7-6	.	TRBJ2-1	TGTGCCAGCAGCTTAAGGGTCACTGTGAGCTCCTACAATGAGCAGTTCTTC	CASSLRVTVSSYNEQFF
.	TRBV10-3	once	TRBJ2-1	TGTGCCATCAGGGGGCCGGGGTTCTTC	CAIRGPGFF
TRBD2	TRBV7-2	many	TRBJ2-1	TGTGCCAGCAGCTTAGTTCTTAGCGGGGGGAACCCCTACAATGAGCAGTTCTTC	CASSLVLSGGNPYNEQFF
.	TRBV12-3/TRBV12-4	.	TRBJ2-1	TGTGCCAGCAGGGCCCCCGGGACTCCCGACAATGAGCAGTTCTTC	CASRAPGTPDNEQFF
TRBD1	TRBV28	.	TRBJ2-5	TGTGCCAGCCGTACTCCGGACAGGGGGCTGGGCGAGACCCAGTACTTC	CASRTPDRGLGETQYF
.	TRBV4-1	few	TRBJ1-3	TGCGCCAGCAGCCAAGACGCCCGGGGACCTGCACTCCCTTCTGCCTTT	CASSQDARGPALPSAF
TRBD2	TRBV5-4	few	TRBJ2-3	TGTGCCAGCAGCTTTCTAGCGGGGGGTTACACAGATACGCAGTATTTT	CASSFLAGGYTDTQYF
.	TRBV7-6	many	TRBJ1-5	TGTGCCAGCAGCCCTAGGGGTCTGGGGAGCAATCAGCCCCAGCATTTT	CASSPRGLGSNQPQHF
TRBD1	TRBV25-1	.	TRBJ1-1	TGTGCCAGCAGTGACAGGGGGCGAATTGACGAAGCTTTCTTT	CASSDRGRIDEAFF
.	TRBV19	few	TRBJ1-2	TGTGCCAGTAGCCCCGCAGGGGCTAACTATGGCTACACCTTC	CASSPAGANYGYTF